This T cell receptor (beta chain) was sequenced in a study of vaccination effects on CD4 cells after COVID-19. When around nine days of culture had elapsed, CD4+ T cells were isolated. Absence of prior SARS-CoV-2 infection characterized the vaccine recipients, who showed negative nucleocapsid antibodies. Both day 3 and day 7 saw half the medium replaced with IL-2 medium. General study findings and limits: Early post-infection timepoints were missing from the study, which also had few convalescent patients. Clones that were induced by infection or by vaccine showed marked contraction late after vaccination.

The table came from immunoSEQ multiplex PCR; TCRdb's copy has only in-frame clones and leaves some out. This sample has 20,000 to 25,000 clones, with roughly 75% found just once. In germline, CDR1 is LGHNA, CDR2 YSLEER. The CDR3 spans 13 residues. The germline V and J ends were trimmed by 1 base and 7 bases, with 8 bases remaining between them. On this clone itself: Its antigen is not identified.

The gene calls are TRBV4-3 and TRBJ2-1, with D unresolved. The starting material was CD4+ T cells from PBMCs cultured without peptide, obtained before COVID-19 vaccination. The receptor was derived from a human donor who received a COVID-19 vaccine. The CDR3 nucleotides read TGCGCCAGCAGCCAAGTGGGTTCTAATGAGCAGTTCTTC. Its translation: CASSQVGSNEQFF.